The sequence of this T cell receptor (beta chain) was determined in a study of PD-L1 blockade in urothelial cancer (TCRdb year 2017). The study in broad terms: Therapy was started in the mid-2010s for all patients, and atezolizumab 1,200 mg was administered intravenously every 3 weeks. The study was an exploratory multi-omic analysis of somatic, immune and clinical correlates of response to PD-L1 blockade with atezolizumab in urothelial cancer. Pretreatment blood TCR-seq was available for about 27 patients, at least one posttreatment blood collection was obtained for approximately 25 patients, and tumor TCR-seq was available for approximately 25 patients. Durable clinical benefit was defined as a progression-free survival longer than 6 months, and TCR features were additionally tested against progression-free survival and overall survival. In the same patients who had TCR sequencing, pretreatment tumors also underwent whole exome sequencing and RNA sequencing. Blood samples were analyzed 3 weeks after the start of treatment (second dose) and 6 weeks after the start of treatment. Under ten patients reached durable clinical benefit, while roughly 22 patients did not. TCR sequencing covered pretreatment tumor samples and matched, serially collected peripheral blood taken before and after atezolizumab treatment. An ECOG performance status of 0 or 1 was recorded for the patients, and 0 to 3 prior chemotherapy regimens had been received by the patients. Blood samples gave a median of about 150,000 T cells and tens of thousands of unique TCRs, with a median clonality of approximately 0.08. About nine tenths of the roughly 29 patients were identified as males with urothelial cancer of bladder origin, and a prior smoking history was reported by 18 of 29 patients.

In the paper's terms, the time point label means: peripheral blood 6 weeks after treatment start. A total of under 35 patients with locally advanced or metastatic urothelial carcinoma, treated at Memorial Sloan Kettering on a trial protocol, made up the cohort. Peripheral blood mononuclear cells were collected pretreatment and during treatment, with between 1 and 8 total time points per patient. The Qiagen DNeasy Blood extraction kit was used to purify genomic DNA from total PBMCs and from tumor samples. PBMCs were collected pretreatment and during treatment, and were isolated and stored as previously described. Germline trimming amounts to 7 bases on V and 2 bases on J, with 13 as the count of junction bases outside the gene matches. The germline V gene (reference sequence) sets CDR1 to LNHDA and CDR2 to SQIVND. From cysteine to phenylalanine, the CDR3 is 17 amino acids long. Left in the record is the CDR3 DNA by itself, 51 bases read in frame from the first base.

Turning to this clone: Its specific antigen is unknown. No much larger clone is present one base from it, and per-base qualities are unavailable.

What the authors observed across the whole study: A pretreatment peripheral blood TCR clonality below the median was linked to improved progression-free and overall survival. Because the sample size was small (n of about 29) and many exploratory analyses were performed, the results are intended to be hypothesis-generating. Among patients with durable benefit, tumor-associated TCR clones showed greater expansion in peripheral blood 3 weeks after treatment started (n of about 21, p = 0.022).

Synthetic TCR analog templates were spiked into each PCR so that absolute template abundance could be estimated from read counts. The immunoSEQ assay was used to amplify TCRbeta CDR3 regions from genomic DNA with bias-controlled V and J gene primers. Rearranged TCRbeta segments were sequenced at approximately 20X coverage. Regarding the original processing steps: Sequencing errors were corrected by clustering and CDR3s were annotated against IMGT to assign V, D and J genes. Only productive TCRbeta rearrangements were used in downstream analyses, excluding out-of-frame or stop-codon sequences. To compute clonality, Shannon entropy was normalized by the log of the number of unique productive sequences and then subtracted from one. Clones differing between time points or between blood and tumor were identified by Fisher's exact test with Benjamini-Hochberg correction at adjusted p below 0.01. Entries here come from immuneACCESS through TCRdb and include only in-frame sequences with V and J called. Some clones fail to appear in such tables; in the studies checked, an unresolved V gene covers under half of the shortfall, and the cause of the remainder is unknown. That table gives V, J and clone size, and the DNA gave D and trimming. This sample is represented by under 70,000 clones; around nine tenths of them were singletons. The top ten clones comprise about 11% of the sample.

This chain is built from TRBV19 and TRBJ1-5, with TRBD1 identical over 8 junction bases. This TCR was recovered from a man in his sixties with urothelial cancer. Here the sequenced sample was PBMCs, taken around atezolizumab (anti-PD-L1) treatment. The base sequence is TGTGCCAGTACCCGAAACCCTACAGGGGGGCGCAATCAGCCCCAGCATTTT. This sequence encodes CASTRNPTGGRNQPQHF.